The entry below describes one T cell receptor (beta chain). Antigen specificity is unknown. These data belong to a study of T cells in women clearing cervical HPV infection. Study details: Case blood drawn at lesion detection; control blood after infection cleared.

Study results and limitations: Cases and controls were distinguished at AUC roughly 0.86 by richness and V genes.

Sequenced by immunoSEQ multiplex PCR; TCRdb stores in-frame clones only, minus some. This sample's table reports more than 20,000 clones. The sequencing sample was made of blood buffy coat. This TCR came from a woman between 18 and 75 years old with a cervical HPV16 infection that either progressed to CIN3+ or cleared (not recorded which).

CDR3 DNA (partial): TGCAGTGCCCTTACGACTAGCGGGATCCCAGATACG. Amino acid sequence: CSALTTSGIPDT. The full CDR3 protein is CSALTTSGIPDTQYF. The V and J genes are TRBV20-1 and TRBJ2-3, with 11 bases matching TRBD2. Sequencing ends 3 residues short of the CDR3 end; the germline J gene provides the rest. Germline trimming cut 6 bases from V and 4 bases from J; bases unmatched to any gene: 9. This CDR3 is 15 amino acids long. CDR1 is DFQATT, CDR2 SNEGSKA, per germline (reference sequence).